This TCR beta chain was recorded in a study of T cell changes during pregnancy in multiple sclerosis. Trimming left V 2 bases short and J 4 bases short, with 11 bases between. This CDR3 contains 14 residues. Germline V CDR1 and CDR2: KGHSH, LQKENI. The repertoire was sequenced with immunoSEQ multiplex PCR; TCRdb's copy has only in-frame clones and lacks some. The sample includes about 36,000 clones, roughly 93% seen only once; the top ten take 0.41%. The source material was CD4+ T cells from peripheral blood mononuclear cells, sampled in the first trimester of pregnancy. The V call is TRBV18, the J call TRBJ1-1; no definite D call. The sequence was obtained from a female donor with multiple sclerosis, enrolled in a pregnancy study. The CDR3 region has the DNA TGTGCCAGCTCACCATCGCGGGCTCTCACTGAAGCTTTCTTT. This codes for CASSPSRALTEAFF.